This TCR beta chain stems from a study of neurological immune-mediated disorders. Each CDR3 protein is one row after TCRdb ran MiXCR on the 5' RACE reads. The sample shows approximately 70,000 distinct CDR3 sequences, roughly 4.9% of them seen only once. This clonotype appeared many times. Antigen: not known. Notes on the study in general: When grouped phylogenetically, the repertoires of 18 of the 34 multiple sclerosis patients fell together in one related-CDR3 cluster, which is a possible signature.

From 2 million PBMCs stored at -80 C, the unsorted libraries were generated. The CDR3 spans 15 residues. The germline V gene encodes CDR1 SGHTA and CDR2 FQGNSA. With V trimmed by 3 bases and J by 4 bases, 2 bases remained unmatched. The clonotype originates from an older woman with multiple sclerosis. The V call is TRBV7-2, the J call TRBJ2-1; 11 nucleotides line up with TRBD2. Sequenced input: PBMCs. CDR3 DNA sequence: TGTGCCAGCAGCTTCGGGACTAGCGGTTACAATGAGCAGTTCTTC. This codes for CASSFGTSGYNEQFF.